The 27 T cell receptor beta chains below were found in one sample sequenced in a study of control samples from healthy donors and cancer patients. Sequencing used immunoSEQ multiplex PCR; TCRdb keeps in-frame clones, though not all of them. The table records under 65,000 clones, 86% of them present only once. Sequencing was carried out using PBMCs. The source of these receptors is a woman between 45 and 60 years old with lung cancer.

This clone turned up a few times. This chain uses TRBV7-9 with TRBJ1-2, with 9 positions matching TRBD1. Trimming removed 3 bases from V and 7 bases from J; junction bases left unmatched: 0. The CDR3 has 12 residues. Germline V lookup: CDR1 SEHNR, CDR2 FQNEAQ (reference sequence). CDR3 region: CASSLGQGGYTF. The CDR3 DNA follows: TGTGCCAGCAGCTTGGGACAGGGTGGCTACACCTTC.

The chain links TRBV25-1 to TRBJ1-2; TRBD1 might be the D (5 bases). Germline V gives CDR1 MGHDK, CDR2 SYGVNS. The CDR3 runs to 14 residues. Trimming shortened V by 3 bases and J by 5 bases, and 13 bases separated the two germline ends. CDR3 DNA: TGTGCCAGCAGTGAGGCAGGGAGTGCGTATGGCTACACCTTC. This encodes CASSEAGSAYGYTF.

V and J are TRBV5-8 and TRBJ2-7; weak D call: TRBD2 (5 bases). This CDR3 is built from 13 residues. The germline CDR1 and CDR2 sequences are SGHTS and YDEGEE. V was cut by 2 bases and J by 2 bases, with 8 bases left in between. CDR3 bases: TGTGCCAGCAGCTTAAAGGGAGCCTACGAGCAGTACTTC. Protein: CASSLKGAYEQYF. Drawing the rest from reference TRBV5-8 and TRBJ2-7, the complete variable domain is EAGVTQSPTHLIKTRGQQATLRCSPISGHTSVYWYQQALGLGLQFLLWYDEGEERNRGNFPPRFSGRQFPNYSSELNVNALELEDSALYLCASSLKGAYEQYFGPGTRLTVT.

The chain recombines TRBV19 with TRBJ1-5, with unresolved D. The V end was cut by 1 base, the J end by 3 bases, with 7 bases between. The CDR3 totals 14 residues. Germline V CDR1 and CDR2: LNHDA, SQIVND (reference sequence). The CDR3 DNA reads as TGTGCCAGTAGTATAGGCCAGAACAATCAGCCCCAGCATTTT. Its protein product is CASSIGQNNQPQHF.

J is TRBJ2-5 and V is TRBV7-2; D tentatively fits TRBD1 or TRBD2 (5 bases each). The CDR3 sequence is 17 residues long. V dropped 0 bases and J dropped 2 bases, with 16 bases sitting between them. Germline-derived CDR1 and CDR2 are SGHTA and FQGNSA. This chain's CDR3 is CASSLARGSPEQETQYF. The CDR3 DNA follows: TGTGCCAGCAGCTTAGCGAGGGGTTCACCCGAACAAGAGACCCAGTACTTC.

The chain carries TRBV7-2 and TRBJ2-3; D uncertain. Germline V gene sequence: CDR1 SGHTA, CDR2 FQGNSA. CDR3 length equals 18 residues. V dropped 1 base and J dropped 4 bases, with 21 bases sitting between them. The CDR3 reads CASSLVPRLSTLSDTQYF. The CDR3, as DNA: TGTGCCAGCAGCTTAGTTCCACGACTCAGCACTTTATCAGATACGCAGTATTTT.

The V gene is TRBV5-1, the J gene TRBJ1-1; TRBD1 might be the D (6 bases). This CDR3 spans 15 amino acids. V dropped 4 bases and J dropped 4 bases, with 17 bases sitting between them. CDR1 and CDR2 (germline): SGHRS, YFSETQ. This CDR3 is CASSDQGSHGTEAFF. CDR3 DNA sequence: TGCGCCAGCAGCGACCAGGGGAGTCACGGCACTGAAGCTTTCTTT.

V gene TRBV14 combines with J gene TRBJ2-5; the D is unclear. CDR1 and CDR2 from the germline V gene are SGHDN and FVKESK. V lost 1 base and J lost 13, with 16 bases in between. This CDR3 has 13 amino acids. In DNA, the CDR3 is TGTGCCAGCAGCCAAGGTTCGACACCTCAGCCGTACTTC. Residues: CASSQGSTPQPYF.

In its sample, this clone was seen once. V gene TRBV2 combines with J gene TRBJ1-1, with a possible D match to TRBD1 (5 bases). The CDR3 totals 13 residues. V lost 5 bases and J lost 3, with 10 bases in between. Germline V gene sequence: CDR1 SNHLY, CDR2 FYNNEI. Written as DNA, the CDR3 is TGTGCCAGCAGTAGGAGGGACGACACTGAAGCTTTCTTT. Amino acid sequence: CASSRRDDTEAFF.

The V call is TRBV9, the J call TRBJ2-5, with D unresolved. The germline V and J ends were trimmed by 4 bases and 5 bases, with 21 bases remaining between them. The CDR3 sequence is 16 residues long. Looked up from germline, CDR1 is SGDLS and CDR2 is YYNGEE. DNA of the CDR3: TGTGCCAGCAGCTCCCAGGCTACCGTCCTCCGGGAGACCCAGTACTTC. This sequence encodes CASSSQATVLRETQYF.

The chain is built from TRBV7-2 and TRBJ2-3, with D possibly matching TRBD2 (7 bases). Per the germline V gene, CDR1 is SGHTA and CDR2 is FQGNSA. This CDR3 comprises 15 residues. V was cut by 5 bases and J by 1 base, with 13 bases left in between. The CDR3 is CASSPWGGGTDTQYF. DNA for the CDR3: TGTGCCAGCAGCCCGTGGGGGGGCGGCACAGATACGCAGTATTTT.

CDR3 nucleotides: TGTGCCAGCAGTCTTGGGACAGGCTTCAATCAGCCCCAGCATTTT. Its protein is CASSLGTGFNQPQHF. The chain combines TRBV6-5 with TRBJ1-5, with 8 nucleotides matching TRBD1. Germline values: CDR1 MNHEY, CDR2 SVGAGI. The CDR3 loop spans 15 amino acids. Trimming removed 5 bases from V and 3 bases from J; junction bases left unmatched: 6.

The chain recombines TRBV6-4 with TRBJ2-1, with D unresolved. Germline V gives CDR1 MRHNA, CDR2 SNTAGT. The V and J ends lost 5 bases and 7 bases respectively, with 9 bases between them. There are 12 residues in the CDR3. As DNA, the CDR3 is TGTGCCAGCAGTCCGGACGCGAATGAGCAGTTCTTC. Protein: CASSPDANEQFF.

As DNA, the CDR3 is TGTGCCAGCAGCTACGGGGCTAACTATGGCTACACCTTC. This encodes CASSYGANYGYTF. The chain couples TRBV7-9 to TRBJ1-2, with unresolved D. The CDR3 is made up of 13 amino acids. Germline values: CDR1 SEHNR, CDR2 FQNEAQ (reference sequence). V gave up 4 bases and J gave up 0 bases, with 6 bases separating them.

The chain employs TRBV7-2 and TRBJ2-7; 7 nucleotides align to TRBD2. V shed 8 bases and J 4 bases; nucleotides not matched to a gene: 2. CDR3 length equals 11 residues. CDR1 and CDR2 from the germline V gene are SGHTA and FQGNSA. The CDR3, as DNA: TGTGCCAGCGGGGGGGGGTACGAGCAGTACTTC. Translation: CASGGGYEQYF.

About this clone: The same CDR3 is also encoded by other DNA sequences in this sample. The rearrangement links TRBV30 to TRBJ2-5; 8 nucleotides line up with TRBD2. The trim removed 5 bases at V and 2 bases at J, leaving 10 bases unmatched. The CDR3 totals 15 residues. Per the germline V gene, CDR1 is GTSNPN and CDR2 is SVGIG (reference sequence). The DNA of the CDR3 is TGTGCCTGGGGACCGGGGGGGGCGCGTCAAGAGACCCAGTACTTC. Translating it yields CAWGPGGARQETQYF.

This clone has a single count. The V and J genes are TRBV30 and TRBJ2-6; D tentatively fits TRBD1 or TRBD2 (5 bases each). The CDR3 covers 16 residues. V was clipped by 3 bases and J by 0 bases, with 12 bases between them. CDR1 is GTSNPN, CDR2 SVGIG, per germline (reference sequence). The CDR3 sequence is CAWSLGRSSGANVLTF. CDR3 nucleotide sequence: TGTGCCTGGAGCCTGGGACGTAGCTCTGGGGCCAACGTCCTGACTTTC. Variable domain in full (rest from reference TRBV30 and TRBJ2-6): SQTIHQWPATLVQPVGSPLSLECTVEGTSNPNLYWYRQAAGRGLQLLFYSVGIGQISSEVPQNLSASRPQDRQFILSSKKLLLSDSGFYLCAWSLGRSSGANVLTFGAGSRLTVL.

Comment on this clone: One end of the junction varies from germline; a read error may be responsible. The chain links TRBV28 to TRBJ2-1; perhaps TRBD2 as D (6 bases). CDR1 is MDHEN and CDR2 is SYDVKM in the germline V gene. The CDR3 consists of 12 residues. CDR3 region: CASSSHPHWGVF. CDR3 nucleotide sequence: TGTGCCAGCAGTTCCCACCCGCACTGGGGGGTCTTC.

V and J are TRBV19 and TRBJ1-1, with a tentative D call TRBD1 (6 bases). The ends were cut back, 4 bases at V and 8 bases at J, with 17 bases in the middle. The CDR3 covers 14 residues. Per germline, CDR1 LNHDA and CDR2 SQIVND (reference sequence). CDR3 in amino acids: CASSSPAGAREAFF. The CDR3 DNA sequence: TGTGCCAGTAGTAGTCCTGCGGGGGCGAGGGAAGCTTTCTTT.

The chain employs TRBV27 and TRBJ2-5, with TRBD1 identical over 7 bases. This CDR3 region has 14 residues. Unmatched junction bases numbered 7, after V lost 4 bases and J lost 5 bases. Germline values: CDR1 MNHEY, CDR2 SMNVEV (reference sequence). The CDR3 coding sequence is TGTGCCAGCAGTTCCCGACAGGGATCGGAGACCCAGTACTTC. Protein product: CASSSRQGSETQYF.

This clone was counted once. The chain employs TRBV19 and TRBJ1-3, with 10 bases identical to TRBD1. This CDR3 has 17 residues. Per the germline V gene, CDR1 is LNHDA and CDR2 is SQIVND (reference sequence). The V gene end was trimmed by 4 bases and the J gene end by 2 bases; junction bases not matched to a gene: 8. The CDR3 region is CASSTPGQGPTGNTIYF. The CDR3 bases are TGTGCCAGTAGTACCCCGGGACAGGGGCCGACTGGAAACACCATATATTTT. Variable domain in full (rest from reference TRBV19 and TRBJ1-3): DGGITQSPKYLFRKEGQNVTLSCEQNLNHDAMYWYRQDPGQGLRLIYYSQIVNDFQKGDIAEGYSVSREKKESFPLTVTSAQKNPTAFYLCASSTPGQGPTGNTIYFGEGSWLTVV.

The rearrangement uses TRBV24-1 and TRBJ1-5; TRBD1 might be the D (5 bases). Per the germline V gene, CDR1 is KGHDR and CDR2 is SFDVKD. Between the trimmed V and J ends, which lost 5 bases and 6 bases, there was a span of 13 bases. The CDR3 covers 14 residues. The CDR3, as DNA: TGTGCCACCAGTGTCGGGGGGGTAAGTCAGCCCCAGCATTTT. Translation: CATSVGGVSQPQHF.

The chain links TRBV19 to TRBJ1-2; TRBD1 agrees at 7 bases. V was pared by 0 bases and J by 9 bases, with 10 bases of the junction left unmatched. Germline CDR1 and CDR2: LNHDA and SQIVND (reference sequence). The CDR3 has 15 residues. This CDR3 is CASSIDLRQGGRYTF. DNA for the CDR3: TGTGCCAGTAGTATAGATCTTCGACAGGGAGGTCGCTACACCTTC.

The V call is TRBV19, the J call TRBJ1-1, with 12 positions matching TRBD1. The CDR3 spans 14 residues. After removal of 3 bases from V and 7 bases from J, the junction contained 3 bases not matched to a gene. Per the germline V gene, CDR1 is LNHDA and CDR2 is SQIVND (reference sequence). As DNA, the CDR3 is TGTGCCAGTAGTATGGGACAGGGGGCGAGTGAAGCTTTCTTT. Its protein is CASSMGQGASEAFF. Full variable domain (remainder filled in from reference TRBV19 and TRBJ1-1): DGGITQSPKYLFRKEGQNVTLSCEQNLNHDAMYWYRQDPGQGLRLIYYSQIVNDFQKGDIAEGYSVSREKKESFPLTVTSAQKNPTAFYLCASSMGQGASEAFFGQGTRLTVV.

This chain links TRBV30 with TRBJ1-1; 8 bases are a match to TRBD1. This CDR3 region has 13 residues. V was pared by 7 bases and J by 1 base, with 5 bases of the junction left unmatched. Per germline, CDR1 GTSNPN and CDR2 SVGIG (reference sequence). This CDR3 reads CASDRVWNTEAFF. DNA for the CDR3: TGTGCCTCGGACAGGGTTTGGAACACTGAAGCTTTCTTT.

V and J are TRBV6-2 or TRBV6-3 and TRBJ1-1; 8 bases are a match to TRBD1. This CDR3 has 12 residues. CDR1 is MNHEY and CDR2 is SVGEGT in the germline V gene. J gave up 11 bases and V 6 bases, and 8 bases lay outside the gene matches. The CDR3, as DNA: TGTGCCAGCAGCCCCAGGGGGCAGGTTGCTTTCTTT. Its protein is CASSPRGQVAFF.

In its sample, this clone was seen a few times. The genes are TRBV2 and TRBJ1-4; 7 bases align to TRBD1. CDR3 length: 13 residues. Trimming cost V 5 bases and J 8 bases; bases outside gene matches: 5. Germline loops: CDR1 SNHLY, CDR2 FYNNEI. The CDR3 loop reads CASSRQGYEKLFF. The CDR3 DNA is TGTGCCAGCAGTCGACAGGGATACGAAAAACTGTTTTTT.